These T cell receptor beta chains were read from a single sample in a study of neurological immune-mediated disorders. MiXCR, applied by TCRdb to the 5' RACE reads, yields one record per CDR3 protein. The data hold more than 25,000 distinct CDR3 sequences, with about 12% observed a single time. The sample consisted of PBMCs. These receptor sequences come from a woman aged 55 to 70 in good health. CDR3s include the opening cysteine and the closing phenylalanine or tryptophan. Fields, in order: clone size, J gene, V gene, D gene, CDR3 DNA, CDR3 protein. D genes are given only for firm matches. Not all rows give a size; the values are once, few, many and, for expanded clones, a class.

many TRBJ1-1 TRBV2 . TGTGCCAGGGCCTCGATGAGGAGCACTGAAGCTTTCTTT CARASMRSTEAFF
many TRBJ1-5 TRBV5-1 TRBD1 TGCGCCAGCAGCTTGGGGGGACAGGGCCCTAATCAGCCCCAGCATTTT CASSLGGQGPNQPQHF
. TRBJ2-1 TRBV7-2 TRBD2 TGTGTCAGCAGCCGGCGACTAGCGGTGGGCCAATACAATGAGCAGTTCTTC CVSSRRLAVGQYNEQFF
many TRBJ2-1 TRBV4-1 TRBD2 TGCGCCAGCCGGGAAGCGGGGGGCAACAATGAGCAGTTCTTC CASREAGGNNEQFF
few TRBJ2-3 TRBV7-3 . TGTGCCAGCAGTCAGAGGCCGGCAGATACGCAGTATTTT CASSQRPADTQYF
many TRBJ1-1 TRBV29-1 . TGCAGCGCCGCCTCAGGACCGAACACTGAAGCTTTCTTT CSAASGPNTEAFF
many TRBJ1-5 TRBV2 . TGTGCCAGCAGGGGCTTTAAGGGTAGTCATCAGCCCCAGCATTTT CASRGFKGSHQPQHF
many TRBJ2-7 TRBV20-1 . TGCAGTGCTAGACAGTGGACTGCGGGAGAGCAGTACTTC CSARQWTAGEQYF
many TRBJ1-3 TRBV7-8 . TGTGCCAGCAGCCCTCGGGGGTCTGGAAACACCATATATTTT CASSPRGSGNTIYF
. TRBJ1-2 TRBV7-9 . TGTGCCAACAGCTTAAGGGGTCCCTATGGCTACACCTTC CANSLRGPYGYTF
many TRBJ2-2 TRBV5-1 . TGCGCCAGCAGCTTGGTGGGCGCCGGGGAGCTGTTTTTT CASSLVGAGELFF
many TRBJ2-3 TRBV20-1 . TGCAGTGCTAGAGATCCAGGGAACACAGATACGCAGTATTTT CSARDPGNTDTQYF
. TRBJ1-2 TRBV3-1 . TGTGCCAGCAGCCTAACAGGGTTGGCGGAATACGGCTACACCTTC CASSLTGLAEYGYTF
many TRBJ1-3 TRBV7-2 . TGTGCCAGCGCCCCGAATAGGAGAACCATATATTTT CASAPNRRTIYF
few TRBJ2-3 TRBV7-9 TRBD2 TGTGCCAGCAGCTTAGGCGGGGGACCGACAGATACGCAGTATTTT CASSLGGGPTDTQYF